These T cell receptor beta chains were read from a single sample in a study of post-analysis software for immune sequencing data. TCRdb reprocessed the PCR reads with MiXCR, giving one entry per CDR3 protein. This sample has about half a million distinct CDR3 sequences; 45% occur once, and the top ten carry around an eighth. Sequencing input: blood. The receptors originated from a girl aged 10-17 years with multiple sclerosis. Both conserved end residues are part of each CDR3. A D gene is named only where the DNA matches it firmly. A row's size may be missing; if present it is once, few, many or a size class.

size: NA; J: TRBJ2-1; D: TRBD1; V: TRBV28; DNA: TGTGCCAGCGGGATCCGTGGAGGACAGGGCGATGAGCAGTTCTTC; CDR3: CASGIRGGQGDEQFF
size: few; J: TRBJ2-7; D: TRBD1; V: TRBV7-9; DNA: TGTGCCAGCAGCTGGGACAGGGGGATCTACGAGCAGTACTTC; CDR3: CASSWDRGIYEQYF
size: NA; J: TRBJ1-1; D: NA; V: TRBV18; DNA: TGTGCCAGCTCACCAGTCGATGGGGACACTGAAGCTTTCTTT; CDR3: CASSPVDGDTEAFF
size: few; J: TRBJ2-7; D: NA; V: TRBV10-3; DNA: TGTGCCATCAGTGGATGGGACTCCTACGAGCAGTACTTC; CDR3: CAISGWDSYEQYF
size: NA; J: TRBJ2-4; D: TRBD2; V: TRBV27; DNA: TGTGCCAGCGCGGGACTCCCTCCGCGGGAGCAGTACTTC; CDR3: CASAGLPPREQYF
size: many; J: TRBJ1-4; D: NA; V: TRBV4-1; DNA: TGCGCCAGCAGCCCCATGGGCCAGAGGAGGGAAAAACTGTTTTTT; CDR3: CASSPMGQRREKLFF
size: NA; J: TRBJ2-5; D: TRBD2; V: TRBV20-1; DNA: TGCAGTGCTAGTCCGGGACTAGTAAATGTCAGAGAGACCCAGTACTTC; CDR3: CSASPGLVNVRETQYF
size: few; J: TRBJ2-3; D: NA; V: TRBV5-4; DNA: TGTGCCAGCAGCCCCGAAGGACTGACAGATACGCAGTATTTT; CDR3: CASSPEGLTDTQYF
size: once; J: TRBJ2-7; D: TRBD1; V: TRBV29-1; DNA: TGCAGCGTTGAGACCAGGGGGCGCCGGTACAATGAGCAGTACTTC; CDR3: CSVETRGRRYNEQYF
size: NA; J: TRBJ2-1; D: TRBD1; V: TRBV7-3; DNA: TGTGCCAGCAGCTTAGTACAGGGGCTTGAGCAGTTCTTC; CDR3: CASSLVQGLEQFF
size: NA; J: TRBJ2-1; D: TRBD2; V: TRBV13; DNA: TGTGCCAGCAGCTCAGCCCCCAGCGGGAGGGCCCAGTTCTTC; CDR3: CASSSAPSGRAQFF
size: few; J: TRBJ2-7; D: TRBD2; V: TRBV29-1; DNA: TGCAGCGGAATCTTGGGGACGATGACTAGCGGACGCTACGAGCAGTACTTC; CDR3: CSGILGTMTSGRYEQYF
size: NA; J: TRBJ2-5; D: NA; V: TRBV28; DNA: TGTGCCGTAAGGGCGGGAAGAGACAGGGCAAAAGAGACCCAGTACTTC; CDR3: CAVRAGRDRAKETQYF
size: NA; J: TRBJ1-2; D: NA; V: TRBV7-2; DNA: TGTGCCAGCAGCTTAGAAGAGGGATGGAATGGCTACACCTTC; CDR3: CASSLEEGWNGYTF
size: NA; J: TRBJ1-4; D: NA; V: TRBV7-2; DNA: TGTGCCAGCAGCTTAAGTGGAAACTCGGAAGAAAAACTGTTTTTT; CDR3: CASSLSGNSEEKLFF
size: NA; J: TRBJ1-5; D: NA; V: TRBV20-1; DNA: TGCAGTGCTAGAGATGGTAATCAGCCCCAGCATTTT; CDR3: CSARDGNQPQHF
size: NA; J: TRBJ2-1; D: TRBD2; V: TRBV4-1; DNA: TGCGCCAGCAGCCAAGTTTGGGGGAGGGAGGCGAATGAGCAGTTCTTC; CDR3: CASSQVWGREANEQFF
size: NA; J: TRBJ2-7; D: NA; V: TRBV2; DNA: TGTGCCAGCAGTGAGGGCAGTCCAAGAATAACTAGTTACGGCTACGAGCAGTACTTC; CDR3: CASSEGSPRITSYGYEQYF
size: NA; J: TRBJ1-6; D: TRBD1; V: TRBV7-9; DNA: TGTGCCAGCAGCTCCCTGGACAGGGTCGGTTCACCCCTCCACTTT; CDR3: CASSSLDRVGSPLHF
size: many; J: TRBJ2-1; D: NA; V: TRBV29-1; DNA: TGCAGCGTTGGCAAAGGCGGCCAGGGTTACAATGAGCAGTTCTTC; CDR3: CSVGKGGQGYNEQFF
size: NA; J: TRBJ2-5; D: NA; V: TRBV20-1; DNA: TGCAGTGCTAGTATACGGCGCGCAGTTCTACAGGGTGTGAAAGAGACCCAGTACTTC; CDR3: CSASIRRAVLQGVKETQYF
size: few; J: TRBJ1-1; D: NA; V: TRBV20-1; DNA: TGCAGTGCTAGAGACTTGGGGGGCGAAGACACTGAAGCTTTCTTT; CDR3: CSARDLGGEDTEAFF
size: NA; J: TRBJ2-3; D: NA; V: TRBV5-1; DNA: TGCGCCAGCAGCTTGGCCGGGAACACAGATACGCAGTATTTT; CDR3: CASSLAGNTDTQYF
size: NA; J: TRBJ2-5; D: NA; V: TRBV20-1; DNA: TGCAGTGCCCCTTGGGCTGAGGAGACCCAGTACTTC; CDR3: CSAPWAEETQYF